What follows are 19 T cell receptor beta chains derived from one specimen sequenced in a study of blood T cells in healthy people across ages. Through a sample-barcoded 5' primer and a J-beta primer mix, a second PCR was run for roughly 7 to 12 cycles. TCRdb used MiXCR to reprocess the 5' RACE reads, holding one entry per CDR3 protein. The sample has 1.5 million to 2 million distinct CDR3 sequences; roughly 50% are singletons. The source material was blood. Receptors originate from a woman aged 40 to 50 in good health.

This clonotype was seen only a few times. This CDR3 reads CSVSGYTF. The CDR3 DNA follows: TGCAGCGTTTCTGGCTACACCTTC. The rearrangement links TRBV29-1 to TRBJ1-2; no clear D. V was cut by 5 bases and J by 7 bases, with 2 bases left in between. CDR3 size: 8 residues. CDR1 and CDR2 (germline): SQVTM, ANQGSEA.

This clonotype was detected ten times or more. The V call is TRBV29-1, the J call TRBJ2-5; D not resolved. The CDR3 length is 11 residues. CDR1 is SQVTM and CDR2 is ANQGSEA in the germline V gene. Trimming left V 4 bases short and J 3 bases short, with 6 bases between. This CDR3 is CSVGREETQYF. DNA of the CDR3: TGCAGCGTTGGTAGAGAAGAGACCCAGTACTTC.

This clonotype was detected only a few times. The chain uses TRBV7-9 and TRBJ1-2, with a possible D match to TRBD1 (6 bases). With 3 bases removed from V and 0 bases from J, the gap between germline ends came to 20 bases. Germline assignment: CDR1 SEHNR and CDR2 FQNEAQ (reference sequence). This CDR3 comprises 18 residues. The CDR3 region is CASSFIPGAHLANYGYTF. As DNA, the CDR3 is TGTGCCAGCAGCTTCATCCCGGGGGCCCACTTAGCTAACTATGGCTACACCTTC.

The rearrangement joins TRBV6-6 to TRBJ1-2; D might be TRBD1 (6 bases). Between the trimmed V and J ends, which lost 6 bases and 0 bases, there was a span of 14 bases. The CDR3 is 15 amino acids. The germline CDR1 and CDR2 sequences are MNHNY and SVGAGI (reference sequence). CDR3 sequence: CASRDTGSANYGYTF. DNA for the CDR3: TGTGCCAGCAGGGACACAGGGAGTGCTAACTATGGCTACACCTTC.

The table lists this clonotype with a few counts. In nucleotides, the CDR3 is TGCGCCAGCAGTAACGTCGAGGGCAATGAGCAGTTCTTC. Translated, it gives CASSNVEGNEQFF. This chain uses TRBV4-3 with TRBJ2-1, with D possibly TRBD2 on 5 matching bases. Deletions cut 6 bases from V and 6 bases from J, with 12 bases between. Germline V gene sequence: CDR1 LGHNA, CDR2 YSLEER. The CDR3 length is 13 residues.

This clonotype was observed a few times. V usage is TRBV6-2 or TRBV6-3 and J usage is TRBJ2-7; 9 positions agree with TRBD1. Germline CDR1 is MNHEY and CDR2 is SVGEGT. Unmatched junction bases numbered 9, after V lost 7 bases and J lost 2 bases. The CDR3 runs to 15 residues. The CDR3 loop reads CASTERGTGTYEQYF. The CDR3 coding sequence is TGTGCCAGCACCGAAAGAGGGACAGGGACCTACGAGCAGTACTTC.

This clonotype was found once. DNA of the CDR3: TGTGCCAGCAGTCGCGTTCAGGAAACTAATGAAAAACTGTTTTTT. It translates to CASSRVQETNEKLFF. The V call is TRBV12-3 or TRBV12-4, the J call TRBJ1-4; no clear D. The CDR3 has 15 amino acids. V was trimmed by 5 bases and J by 1 base, leaving 11 bases between them.

This chain connects TRBV18 to TRBJ2-7, with D perhaps matching TRBD1 (6 bases). V was shortened by 1 base and J by 3 bases, with 10 bases between the two germline ends. The V gene's germline CDR1 is KGHSH and CDR2 LQKENI. The CDR3 totals 14 residues. CDR3: CASSPRGLIYEQYF. CDR3 in DNA: TGTGCCAGCTCACCACGGGGGCTTATCTACGAGCAGTACTTC.

V gene TRBV5-1 combines with J gene TRBJ2-3; maybe TRBD2 (5 bases). The CDR3 is 15 residues long. Between the trimmed V and J ends, which lost 6 bases and 0 bases, there was a span of 14 bases. Germline values: CDR1 SGHRS, CDR2 YFSETQ. CDR3 loop: CASNPSGSSTDTQYF. For the CDR3, the DNA is TGCGCCAGCAATCCCTCGGGGTCTAGCACAGATACGCAGTATTTT.

The V call is TRBV7-3, the J call TRBJ2-6; D is perhaps TRBD2 (6 bases). V shed 5 bases and J shed 0 bases, with 14 bases lying between them. Germline V gene sequence: CDR1 SGHTA, CDR2 FQGTGA. This CDR3 has 17 amino acids. The CDR3 coding sequence is TGTGCCAGCAGCCCCTGGACTACCAGCTCTGGGGCCAACGTCCTGACTTTC. Residues: CASSPWTTSSGANVLTF.

This chain connects TRBV27 to TRBJ2-3, with 12 bases that match TRBD2. Germline CDR1 MNHEY, CDR2 SMNVEV (reference sequence). There are 17 residues in the CDR3. The trim removed 5 bases at V and 0 bases at J, leaving 6 bases unmatched. The DNA for the CDR3 is TGTGCCAGCAGTCCTTGGACTAGCGGGGATAGCACAGATACGCAGTATTTT. Translating it yields CASSPWTSGDSTDTQYF.

The chain recombines TRBV2 with TRBJ1-1; unclear D gene. V was trimmed by 7 bases and J by 2 bases, leaving 17 bases between them. The germline gives CDR1 SNHLY, CDR2 FYNNEI. This CDR3 is built from 15 residues. CDR3 in amino acids: CASNKPKGENTEAFF. The CDR3 nucleotides are TGTGCCAGCAATAAACCGAAGGGAGAAAACACTGAAGCTTTCTTT.

The rearrangement uses TRBV7-9 and TRBJ2-5, with TRBD1 matching over 7 bases. After removal of 5 bases from V and 2 bases from J, the junction contained 11 bases not matched to a gene. CDR1 and CDR2 from the germline V gene are SEHNR and FQNEAQ (reference sequence). The CDR3 has 16 residues. The CDR3 DNA reads TGTGCCAGCAGCGCCCGACAGGGCATACAACAAGAGACCCAGTACTTC. This translates into CASSARQGIQQETQYF. Together with reference TRBV7-9 and TRBJ2-5, the CDR3 gives the full variable domain: DTGVSQNPRHKITKRGQNVTFRCDPISEHNRLYWYRQTLGQGPEFLTYFQNEAQLEKSRLLSDRFSAERPKGSFSTLEIQRTEQGDSAMYLCASSARQGIQQETQYFGPGTRLLVL.

V gene TRBV11-2 combines with J gene TRBJ2-3; 7 bases map to TRBD1. Per germline, CDR1 SGHAT and CDR2 FQNNGV. The ends lost 2 bases at V and 6 bases at J; junction bases unmatched: 11. The CDR3 length is 16 residues. The CDR3 reads CASSLRTGTATDTQYF. In DNA, the CDR3 is TGTGCCAGCAGCTTACGTACCGGGACAGCAACCGATACGCAGTATTTT.

This clonotype was detected only once. One end of the junction varies from germline; a read error may be responsible. V gene TRBV28 combines with J gene TRBJ2-7; unclear D gene. The CDR3 spans 11 residues. CDR1 and CDR2 from the germline V gene are MDHEN and SYDVKM. The CDR3 spells CASTRLDERYF. The CDR3 DNA reads TGTGCCAGCACCCGATTGGACGAGCGGTACTTC.

This clonotype has a handful of counts. The chain joins TRBV12-3 or TRBV12-4 to TRBJ2-7; TRBD1 aligns across 7 bases. The CDR3 is 14 residues long. The V segment lost 6 bases and the J segment 5 bases; nucleotides outside the gene matches: 10. The CDR3 region has the DNA TGTGCCAGCAGCAAGGGACAGTCCCGGGACGAGCAGTACTTC. It encodes CASSKGQSRDEQYF.

The CDR3 sequence: CASSEVRESYEQYF. DNA for the CDR3: TGTGCCAGCAGTGAAGTCAGGGAGTCCTACGAGCAGTACTTC. V is TRBV2 and J is TRBJ2-7; the D call may be TRBD1 or TRBD2 (5 bases each). V was clipped by 1 base and J by 1 base, with 8 bases between them. CDR1 is SNHLY and CDR2 is FYNNEI in the germline V gene. This CDR3 is 14 amino acids long.

Only a few counts were recorded for this clonotype. This chain uses TRBV15 with TRBJ2-1; D remains ambiguous. Germline V gene data show CDR1 as LNHNV and CDR2 as YYDKDF (reference sequence). This CDR3 spans 13 amino acids. The V end lost 1 base, the J end lost 10 bases, and 11 bases lay between the germline ends. DNA of the CDR3: TGTGCCACCAGCAGAGTGTGGGGTAAGGAGCAGTTCTTC. This sequence encodes CATSRVWGKEQFF.

This clonotype has more than one count but fewer than ten. V is TRBV4-3 and J is TRBJ2-5; TRBD2 matches 9 bases. The germline gives CDR1 LGHNA, CDR2 YSLEER. CDR3 length equals 15 residues. Unmatched junction bases numbered 5, after V lost 1 base and J lost 5 bases. The chain's CDR3 is CASSQGGGARETQYF. CDR3 nucleotides: TGCGCCAGCAGCCAAGGCGGGGGGGCCCGGGAGACCCAGTACTTC.